These 17 T cell receptor beta chains were all obtained from the same sample, sequenced in a study of shared clonotypes between healthy human individuals. Profiled with immunoSEQ multiplex PCR; TCRdb holds only in-frame clones, not every one. The table records 2 million to 2.5 million clones, under 95% of them present only once. The sample comprised naive CD4+ T cells from PBMCs. Subset here: CD45RA+ positively selected. The receptors were sampled from a young man in good health. Some clones in this sample may be carry-over from other donors' samples.

Concerning this clone: The sample carries other DNA sequences with the same CDR3. The chain combines TRBV5-1 with TRBJ2-7, with TRBD2 matching 10 bases. This CDR3 spans 14 amino acids. Per the germline V gene, CDR1 is SGHRS and CDR2 is YFSETQ. J lost 2 bases, V lost 2 bases, and 1 base had no gene match. The CDR3 DNA sequence: TGCGCCAGCAGCTTAGCGGGAGGGGCCTACGAGCAGTACTTC. Encoded protein: CASSLAGGAYEQYF.

The V and J genes are TRBV4-1 and TRBJ1-4, with D perhaps TRBD1 (6 bases). The CDR3 covers 15 residues. In germline, CDR1 is MGHRA, CDR2 YSYEKL. Trimming pared 4 bases from V and 5 bases from J, leaving 14 bases between. CDR3 coding DNA: TGCGCCAGCAGCCTTTCATGGGGGGCAAATGAAAAACTGTTTTTT. The encoded protein is CASSLSWGANEKLFF.

V and J are TRBV4-2 and TRBJ2-2, with TRBD2 matching over 7 bases. The length of the CDR3 is 17 residues. V shed 3 bases and J 8 bases; nucleotides not matched to a gene: 15. CDR1 and CDR2 from the germline V gene are LGHNA and YNFKEQ. The CDR3 reads CASSHVWGLQRDGELFF. CDR3 sequence (DNA): TGTGCCAGCAGCCACGTCTGGGGTCTCCAGCGGGATGGGGAGCTGTTTTTT.

The chain couples TRBV5-1 to TRBJ2-5, with D maybe TRBD1 (6 bases). Germline V gene data show CDR1 as SGHRS and CDR2 as YFSETQ. This CDR3 region has 14 residues. Trimming took 1 base from V and 2 from J, leaving 9 bases between them. The CDR3 bases are TGCGCCAGCAGCTTGATGGGGGCGCAAGAGACCCAGTACTTC. Protein: CASSLMGAQETQYF.

A note on this clone: Other DNA sequences of this sample code for an identical CDR3. V and J are TRBV7-2 and TRBJ1-1; maybe TRBD1 (5 bases). The V end lost 0 bases, the J end lost 5 bases, and 7 bases lay between the germline ends. This CDR3 is built from 13 residues. The V gene's germline CDR1 is SGHTA and CDR2 FQGNSA. CDR3 amino acids: CASSLAGVTEAFF. CDR3 nucleotides: TGTGCCAGCAGCTTAGCAGGGGTGACTGAAGCTTTCTTT.

This chain links TRBV11-2 with TRBJ2-5; D gene ambiguous. Trimming removed 2 bases at V and 6 bases at J, with 19 bases between. Germline loops: CDR1 SGHAT, CDR2 FQNNGV. The length of the CDR3 is 16 residues. In DNA form, the CDR3 reads TGTGCCAGCAGCTTAATTGAGCTGGGCGTTGCGAAGACCCAGTACTTC. Translation: CASSLIELGVAKTQYF.

This clone has a single count. The chain links TRBV5-6 to TRBJ1-2, with unresolved D. The CDR3 runs 13 residues. The V gene's germline CDR1 is SGHDT and CDR2 YYEEEE. With 4 bases removed from V and 5 bases from J, the gap between germline ends came to 12 bases. CDR3 in amino acids: CASSPLLRYGYTF. In DNA form, the CDR3 reads TGTGCCAGCAGCCCCCTTCTTCGGTATGGCTACACCTTC. The whole variable domain, filled in from reference TRBV5-6 and TRBJ1-2, reads DAGVTQSPTHLIKTRGQQVTLRCSPKSGHDTVSWYQQALGQGPQFIFQYYEEEERQRGNFPDRFSGHQFPNYSSELNVNALLLGDSALYLCASSPLLRYGYTFGSGTRLTVV.

The CDR3 DNA reads TGTGCCAGCAGCTTCCGGACTAGCGGGAGAGTGCGGTTCTTC. Its translation is CASSFRTSGRVRFF. This chain joins TRBV7-8 and TRBJ2-1; TRBD2 matches 13 bases. The CDR3 extends over 14 amino acids. Germline lookup yields CDR1 SGHVS and CDR2 FQNEAQ. With V trimmed by 3 bases and J by 15 bases, 8 bases remained unmatched.

V and J are TRBV11-3 and TRBJ2-1; D remains unclear. V was pared by 0 bases and J by 4 bases, with 13 bases between. Germline loops: CDR1 SGHNT, CDR2 YENEEA. The CDR3 runs 16 residues. The CDR3 DNA is TGTGCCAGCAGCTTAGATGTTCAGATCCCTTACAATGAGCAGTTCTTC. Translation gives CASSLDVQIPYNEQFF.

The chain carries TRBV7-8 and TRBJ2-5; weak D call: TRBD2 (7 bases). The CDR3 spans 16 residues. Trimming cost V 5 bases and J 3 bases, with 19 bases left between them. Germline lookup yields CDR1 SGHVS and CDR2 FQNEAQ. Here the CDR3 DNA reads TGTGCCAGCAGCCGTCCCCGGGGGGCGCAGGAAGAGACCCAGTACTTC. Protein: CASSRPRGAQEETQYF.

This chain uses TRBV7-9 with TRBJ2-1; 7 positions match TRBD1. The length of the CDR3 is 16 residues. Losses at the gene ends were 3 bases for V and 2 bases for J; bases not matched to a gene: 7. The germline CDR1 and CDR2 sequences are SEHNR and FQNEAQ (reference sequence). The CDR3, as DNA: TGTGCCAGCAGCTTCTTAGACAGGGCCCCCTACAATGAGCAGTTCTTC. The encoded protein is CASSFLDRAPYNEQFF.

V gene TRBV9 combines with J gene TRBJ2-1, with D tentatively TRBD2 (5 bases). Germline V gene sequence: CDR1 SGDLS, CDR2 YYNGEE. V lost 0 bases and J lost 5, with 12 bases in between. The length of the CDR3 is 15 residues. CDR3 region: CASSVGLASHNEQFF. For the CDR3, the DNA is TGTGCCAGCAGCGTAGGCCTAGCTTCCCACAATGAGCAGTTCTTC. The complete variable domain, with remaining parts taken from reference TRBV9 and TRBJ2-1, reads DSGVTQTPKHLITATGQRVTLRCSPRSGDLSVYWYQQSLDQGLQFLIQYYNGEERAKGNILERFSAQQFPDLHSELNLSSLELGDSALYFCASSVGLASHNEQFFGPGTRLTVL.

The V call is TRBV2, the J call TRBJ2-3; 7 nucleotides align to TRBD1. Germline CDR1 reads SNHLY; CDR2 reads FYNNEI. The length of the CDR3 is 13 residues. J gave up 0 bases and V 7 bases, and 1 base lay outside the gene matches. The CDR3, as DNA: TGTGCCAGCAACAGGGGTAGCACAGATACGCAGTATTTT. Its protein product is CASNRGSTDTQYF.

The gene calls are TRBV27 and TRBJ1-1; 9 bases agree with TRBD1. CDR3 length: 15 residues. The trim removed 6 bases at V and 11 bases at J, leaving 16 bases unmatched. Germline loops: CDR1 MNHEY, CDR2 SMNVEV (reference sequence). Written as DNA, the CDR3 is TGTGCCAGCAGATTCCAGGGACAGGGTCTATTATTGGCTTTCTTT. Amino acids: CASRFQGQGLLLAFF.

Comments on this clone: The sample holds other DNA sequences that translate to the same CDR3. V and J are TRBV5-1 and TRBJ2-5, with no clear D. The germline V and J ends were trimmed by 0 bases and 1 base, with 7 bases remaining between them. There are 14 residues in the CDR3. From germline, CDR1 is SGHRS and CDR2 YFSETQ. The CDR3: CASSLEWGQETQYF. The CDR3 DNA reads as TGCGCCAGCAGCTTGGAGTGGGGCCAAGAGACCCAGTACTTC.

The V gene is TRBV28, the J gene TRBJ2-7; 7 nucleotides match TRBD1. V shed 6 bases, J shed 7 bases, and the junction held 12 bases outside the gene matches. The germline V gene encodes CDR1 MDHEN and CDR2 SYDVKM. CDR3 size: 14 residues. Written as DNA, the CDR3 is TGTGCCAGCAGGCACGATACAGGGGTCAGGGAGCAGTACTTC. Residues: CASRHDTGVREQYF.

The V call is TRBV28, the J call TRBJ1-1; 10 nucleotides match TRBD1. V trimming: 6 bases; J trimming: 5 bases; junction bases outside the gene matches: 3. CDR1 and CDR2 from the germline V gene are MDHEN and SYDVKM. CDR3 length: 13 amino acids. This chain's CDR3 is CASSGTGVTEAFF. For the CDR3, the DNA is TGTGCCAGCAGCGGGACAGGGGTAACTGAAGCTTTCTTT.